The rows below give T cell receptor beta chains drawn from one sample of a study of regulatory T cells in long-lasting Graves disease. One entry per CDR3 protein, called by TCRdb with MiXCR from the multiplex PCR reads. The data show about 430,000 distinct CDR3 sequences, roughly 23% seen once. The sequences come from peripheral blood mononuclear cells (PBMCs), collected when the disease was refractory, from a patient treated with antithyroid drugs. These receptors were obtained from a female donor with Graves disease. Both conserved end residues are part of each CDR3. Fields, in order: CDR3 length, D gene, clone size, J gene, V gene, CDR3 protein, CDR3 DNA. A D gene is named only where the DNA matches it firmly. The size entry is marked missing in some rows and otherwise reads once, few, many or a size class.

cdr3_length: 14
d_call: -
clone_size: few
j_call: TRBJ1-1
v_call: TRBV30
cdr3_aa: CAWRISLPNTEAFF
cdr3_nt: TGTGCCTGGAGGATAAGCTTACCGAACACTGAAGCTTTCTTT

cdr3_length: 15
d_call: -
clone_size: -
j_call: TRBJ2-1
v_call: TRBV28
cdr3_aa: CASMLEPSSYNEQFF
cdr3_nt: TGTGCCAGCATGCTGGAGCCCAGCTCCTACAATGAGCAGTTCTTC

cdr3_length: 18
d_call: -
clone_size: few
j_call: TRBJ2-6
v_call: TRBV6-4
cdr3_aa: CASSSPGGGWSGANALTF
cdr3_nt: TGTGCCAGCAGTTCCCCTGGGGGGGGCTGGTCTGGGGCCAACGCCCTGACTTTC

cdr3_length: 13
d_call: -
clone_size: many
j_call: TRBJ2-5
v_call: TRBV28
cdr3_aa: CASSQEYQETQYF
cdr3_nt: TGTGCCAGCAGTCAAGAGTACCAAGAGACCCAGTACTTC

cdr3_length: 14
d_call: -
clone_size: many
j_call: TRBJ2-5
v_call: TRBV20-1
cdr3_aa: CSARVMGAGETQYF
cdr3_nt: TGCAGTGCTAGAGTAATGGGGGCGGGAGAGACCCAGTACTTC

cdr3_length: 16
d_call: TRBD2
clone_size: -
j_call: TRBJ2-5
v_call: TRBV11-2
cdr3_aa: CASSLERGAGEETQYF
cdr3_nt: TGTGCCAGCAGCTTAGAGCGGGGAGCGGGAGAAGAGACCCAGTACTTC

cdr3_length: 15
d_call: -
clone_size: -
j_call: TRBJ1-3
v_call: TRBV14
cdr3_aa: CASSPASGSGNTIYF
cdr3_nt: TGTGCCAGCAGCCCGGCCTCCGGCTCTGGAAACACCATATATTTT

cdr3_length: 17
d_call: -
clone_size: -
j_call: TRBJ2-5
v_call: TRBV19
cdr3_aa: CASSITPGPRIGETQYF
cdr3_nt: TGTGCCAGTAGTATAACACCGGGACCCCGAATAGGAGAGACCCAGTACTTC

cdr3_length: 14
d_call: TRBD1
clone_size: few
j_call: TRBJ1-2
v_call: TRBV3-1
cdr3_aa: CASSLGTGLNGYTF
cdr3_nt: TGTGCCAGCAGCCTAGGGACAGGTTTGAATGGCTACACCTTC

cdr3_length: 13
d_call: -
clone_size: many
j_call: TRBJ2-5
v_call: TRBV20-1
cdr3_aa: CSGVDPGEETQYF
cdr3_nt: TGCAGTGGGGTGGACCCGGGGGAAGAGACCCAGTACTTC

cdr3_length: 16
d_call: -
clone_size: many
j_call: TRBJ2-5
v_call: TRBV11-1
cdr3_aa: CASSLSSASTPGAQYF
cdr3_nt: TGTGCCAGCAGCTTATCTAGCGCAAGCACCCCGGGGGCCCAGTACTTC

cdr3_length: 15
d_call: TRBD1
clone_size: many
j_call: TRBJ2-7
v_call: TRBV9
cdr3_aa: CASSAGTGPSYEQYF
cdr3_nt: TGTGCCAGCAGCGCCGGGACAGGGCCTAGCTACGAGCAGTACTTC

cdr3_length: 17
d_call: -
clone_size: few
j_call: TRBJ1-4
v_call: TRBV15
cdr3_aa: CATSRELQTGLGEKLFF
cdr3_nt: TGTGCCACCAGCAGAGAGCTTCAAACAGGGCTCGGTGAAAAACTGTTTTTT

cdr3_length: 12
d_call: -
clone_size: -
j_call: TRBJ2-7
v_call: TRBV30
cdr3_aa: CAWSPGSYEQYF
cdr3_nt: TGTGCCTGGAGCCCCGGTTCCTACGAGCAGTACTTC

cdr3_length: 15
d_call: -
clone_size: few
j_call: TRBJ2-3
v_call: TRBV6-5
cdr3_aa: CASSYRPRSTDTQYF
cdr3_nt: TGTGCCAGCAGTTACCGACCGCGTAGCACAGATACGCAGTATTTT

cdr3_length: 17
d_call: -
clone_size: many
j_call: TRBJ1-6
v_call: TRBV27
cdr3_aa: CASSLSYGSGFNSPLHF
cdr3_nt: TGTGCCAGCAGTTTATCGTATGGCAGCGGATTTAATTCACCCCTCCACTTT

cdr3_length: 18
d_call: TRBD2
clone_size: -
j_call: TRBJ2-7
v_call: TRBV9
cdr3_aa: CASSAPTSGVPSSYEQYF
cdr3_nt: TGTGCCAGCAGCGCACCGACTAGCGGGGTACCGTCCTCCTACGAGCAGTACTTC

cdr3_length: 15
d_call: -
clone_size: -
j_call: TRBJ1-5
v_call: TRBV19
cdr3_aa: CASSIWWGGDQPQHF
cdr3_nt: TGTGCCAGTAGTATATGGTGGGGGGGAGATCAGCCCCAGCATTTT

cdr3_length: 16
d_call: TRBD1
clone_size: many
j_call: TRBJ1-4
v_call: TRBV12-3/TRBV12-4
cdr3_aa: CASSLGPRTGGEKLFF
cdr3_nt: TGTGCCAGCAGTTTAGGCCCCAGGACAGGGGGAGAAAAACTGTTTTTT

cdr3_length: 14
d_call: -
clone_size: many
j_call: TRBJ1-5
v_call: TRBV6-2/TRBV6-3
cdr3_aa: CASSYVRDHQPQHF
cdr3_nt: TGTGCCAGCAGTTACGTTAGGGACCATCAGCCCCAGCATTTT